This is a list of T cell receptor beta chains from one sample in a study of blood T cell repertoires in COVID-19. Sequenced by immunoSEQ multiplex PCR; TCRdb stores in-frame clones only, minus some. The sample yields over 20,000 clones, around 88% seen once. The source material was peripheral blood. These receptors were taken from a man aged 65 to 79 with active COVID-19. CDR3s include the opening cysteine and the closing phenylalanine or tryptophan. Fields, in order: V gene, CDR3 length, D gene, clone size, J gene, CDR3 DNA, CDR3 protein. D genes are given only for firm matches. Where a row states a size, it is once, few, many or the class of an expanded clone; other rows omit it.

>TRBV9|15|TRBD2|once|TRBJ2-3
TGTGCCAGCAGCGTAAGAAGCGGGGGCACAGATACGCAGTATTTT
CASSVRSGGTDTQYF
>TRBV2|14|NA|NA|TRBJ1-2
TGTGCCAGCAAACAGGACAGCGACATCGTTGGCTACACCTTC
CASKQDSDIVGYTF
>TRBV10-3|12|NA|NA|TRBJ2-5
TGTGCCATCAGTGCAAACCAAGAGACCCAGTACTTC
CAISANQETQYF
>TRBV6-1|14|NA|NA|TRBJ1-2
TGTGCCAGCAGTGAAGCTGGAGGGAACTATGGCTACACCTTC
CASSEAGGNYGYTF
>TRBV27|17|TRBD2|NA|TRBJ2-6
TGTGCCAGCAGTTTCGGACTAGCGGGATATGGGGCCAACGTCCTGACTTTC
CASSFGLAGYGANVLTF
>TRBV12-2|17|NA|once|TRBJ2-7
TGTGCAAGTCGCCACGCCCCTCGACAGGAGTCGTCCTACGAGCAGTACTTC
CASRHAPRQESSYEQYF
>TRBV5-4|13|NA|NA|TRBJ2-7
TGTGCCAGCAGCTTGGCTACTTCTTACGAGCAGTACTTC
CASSLATSYEQYF
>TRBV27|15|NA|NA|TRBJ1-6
TGTGCCAGCAGTTTAGACAGGCCCGGCAATTCACCCCTCCACTTT
CASSLDRPGNSPLHF
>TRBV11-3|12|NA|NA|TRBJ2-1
TGTGCCAGCAGCCCAGGGGTAGGGGAGCAGTTCTTC
CASSPGVGEQFF
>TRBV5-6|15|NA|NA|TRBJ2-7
TGTGCCAGCAGCCACCAAGTGAGGCGTACGGACGAGCAGTACTTC
CASSHQVRRTDEQYF
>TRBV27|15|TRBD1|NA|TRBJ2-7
TGTGCCAGCAGTTTAGGTGGACAGGGCTCCTACGAGCAGTACTTC
CASSLGGQGSYEQYF
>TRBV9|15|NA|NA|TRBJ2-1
TGTGCCAGCAGCGTACTGGACTCCTCCTACAATGAGCAGTTCTTC
CASSVLDSSYNEQFF
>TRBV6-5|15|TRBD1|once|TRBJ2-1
TGTGCCAGCAGCTCCGGACAGGGCACTTACAATGAGCAGTTCTTC
CASSSGQGTYNEQFF
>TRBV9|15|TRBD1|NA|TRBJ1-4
TGTGCCAGCAGCGGAGGGGGACAGGAGAATGAAAAACTGTTTTTT
CASSGGGQENEKLFF
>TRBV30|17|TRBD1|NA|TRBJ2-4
TGTGCCTGGAGTAACCCCCGGACAGGGAGAGCCAAAAACATTCAGTACTTC
CAWSNPRTGRAKNIQYF
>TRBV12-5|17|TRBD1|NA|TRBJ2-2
TGTGCATCCGGGACAGGGGGCTTCGGGAGGAACACCGGGGAGCTGTTTTTT
CASGTGGFGRNTGELFF
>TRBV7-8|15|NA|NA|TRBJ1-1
TGTGCCAGCAGCAAAGGGGCCATCAAGGGCACTGAAGCTTTCTTT
CASSKGAIKGTEAFF
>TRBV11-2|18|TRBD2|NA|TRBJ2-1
TGTGCCAGCAGCTCCGGAGGGGTGCTAGCGGGCCTCGACAATGAGCAGTTCTTC
CASSSGGVLAGLDNEQFF
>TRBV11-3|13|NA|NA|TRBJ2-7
TGTGCCAGCAGCTTAGATCGCCAGTACGAGCAGTACTTC
CASSLDRQYEQYF
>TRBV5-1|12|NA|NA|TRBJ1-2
TGCGCCAGCACTCCGGACGGGGATGGCTACACCTTC
CASTPDGDGYTF
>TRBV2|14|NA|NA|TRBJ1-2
TGTGCCAGCAGTGAAACCAGGGTGAACTATGGCTACACCTTC
CASSETRVNYGYTF
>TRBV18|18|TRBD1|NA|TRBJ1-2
TGTGCCAGCTCACAAGCCCCCTTGGGGACAGGCTTGGACTATGGCTACACCTTC
CASSQAPLGTGLDYGYTF
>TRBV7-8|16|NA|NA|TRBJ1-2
TGTGCCAGCAGCTTATTACCTGCGTCAGGGGTCTATGGCTACACCTTC
CASSLLPASGVYGYTF